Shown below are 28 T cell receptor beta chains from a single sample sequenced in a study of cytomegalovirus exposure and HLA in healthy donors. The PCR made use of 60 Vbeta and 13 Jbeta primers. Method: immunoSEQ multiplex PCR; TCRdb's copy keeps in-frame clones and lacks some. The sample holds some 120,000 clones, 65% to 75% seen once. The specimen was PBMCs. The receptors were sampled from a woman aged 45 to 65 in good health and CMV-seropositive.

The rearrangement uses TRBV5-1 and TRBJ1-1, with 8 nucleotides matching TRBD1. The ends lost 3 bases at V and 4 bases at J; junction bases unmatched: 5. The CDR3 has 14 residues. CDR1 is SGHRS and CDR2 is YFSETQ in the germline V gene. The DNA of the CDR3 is TGCGCCAGCAGCTCACAGGGGGGGACCACTGAAGCTTTCTTT. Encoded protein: CASSSQGGTTEAFF.

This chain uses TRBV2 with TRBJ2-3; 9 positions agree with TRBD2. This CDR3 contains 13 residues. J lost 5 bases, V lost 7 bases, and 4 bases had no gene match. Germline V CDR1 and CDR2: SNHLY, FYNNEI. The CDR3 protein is CASKGGGEDTQYF. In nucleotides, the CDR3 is TGTGCCAGCAAAGGCGGGGGGGAAGATACGCAGTATTTT.

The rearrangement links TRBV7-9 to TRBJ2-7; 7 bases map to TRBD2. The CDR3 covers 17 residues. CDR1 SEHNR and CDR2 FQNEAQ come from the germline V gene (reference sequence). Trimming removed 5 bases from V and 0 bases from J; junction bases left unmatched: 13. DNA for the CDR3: TGTGCCAGCAGCCGCCGGGTTTGGCGGGGGTACTCCTACGAGCAGTACTTC. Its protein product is CASSRRVWRGYSYEQYF.

CDR3: CASSFRQGVYNSPLHF. Written as DNA, the CDR3 is TGTGCCAGCAGTTTTAGGCAGGGGGTTTATAATTCACCCCTCCACTTT. The chain combines TRBV27 with TRBJ1-6; 7 bases align to TRBD1. After removal of 3 bases from V and 4 bases from J, the junction contained 6 bases not matched to a gene. The CDR3 sequence is 16 residues long. CDR1 MNHEY and CDR2 SMNVEV come from the germline V gene (reference sequence).

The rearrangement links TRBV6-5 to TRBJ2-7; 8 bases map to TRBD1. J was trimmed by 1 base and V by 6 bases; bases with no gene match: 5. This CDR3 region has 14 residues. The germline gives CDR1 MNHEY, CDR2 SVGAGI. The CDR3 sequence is CASSRDRGSYEQYF. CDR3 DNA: TGTGCCAGCAGCCGCGACAGGGGATCCTACGAGCAGTACTTC.

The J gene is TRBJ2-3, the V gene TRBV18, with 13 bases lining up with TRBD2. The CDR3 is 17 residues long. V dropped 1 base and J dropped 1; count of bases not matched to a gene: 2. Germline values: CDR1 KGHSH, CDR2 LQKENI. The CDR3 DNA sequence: TGTGCCAGCTCACCACTTGGACTAGCGGGGGGCACAGATACGCAGTATTTT. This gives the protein CASSPLGLAGGTDTQYF.

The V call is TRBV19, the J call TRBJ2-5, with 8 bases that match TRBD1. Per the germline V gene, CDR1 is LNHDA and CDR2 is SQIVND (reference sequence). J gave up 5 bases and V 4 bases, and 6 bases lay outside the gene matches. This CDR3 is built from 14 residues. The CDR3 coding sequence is TGTGCCAGTAGTACAACAGGGGGGAGTGAGACCCAGTACTTC. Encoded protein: CASSTTGGSETQYF.

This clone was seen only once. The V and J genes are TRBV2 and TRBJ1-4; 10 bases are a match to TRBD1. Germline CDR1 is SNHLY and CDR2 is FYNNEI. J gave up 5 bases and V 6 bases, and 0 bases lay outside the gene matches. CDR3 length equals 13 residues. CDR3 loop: CASRGQGNEKLFF. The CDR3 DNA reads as TGTGCCAGCAGGGGACAGGGGAATGAAAAACTGTTTTTT.

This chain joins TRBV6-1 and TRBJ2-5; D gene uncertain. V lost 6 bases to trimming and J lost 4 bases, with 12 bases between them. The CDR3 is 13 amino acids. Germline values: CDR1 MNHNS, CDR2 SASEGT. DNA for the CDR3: TGTGCCAGCAGCCTAGATCCCGGAGAGACCCAGTACTTC. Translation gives CASSLDPGETQYF.

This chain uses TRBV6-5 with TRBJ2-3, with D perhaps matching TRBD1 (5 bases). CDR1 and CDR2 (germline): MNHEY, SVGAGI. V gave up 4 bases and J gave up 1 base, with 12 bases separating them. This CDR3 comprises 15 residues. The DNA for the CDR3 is TGTGCCAGCAGTTCTCAGGGCGCCCGCACAGATACGCAGTATTTT. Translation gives CASSSQGARTDTQYF.

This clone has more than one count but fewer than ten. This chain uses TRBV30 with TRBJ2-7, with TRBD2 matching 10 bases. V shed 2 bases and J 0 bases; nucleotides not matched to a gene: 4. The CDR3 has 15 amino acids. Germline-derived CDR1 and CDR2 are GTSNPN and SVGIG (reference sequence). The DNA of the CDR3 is TGTGCCTGGAGTTCGACTAGCGGGCGCTCCTACGAGCAGTACTTC. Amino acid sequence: CAWSSTSGRSYEQYF.

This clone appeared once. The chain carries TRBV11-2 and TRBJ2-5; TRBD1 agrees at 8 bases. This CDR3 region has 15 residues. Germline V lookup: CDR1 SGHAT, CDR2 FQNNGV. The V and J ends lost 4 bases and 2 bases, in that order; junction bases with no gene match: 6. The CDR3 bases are TGTGCCAGCAGCTCTAACAGGGGGATGCAAGAGACCCAGTACTTC. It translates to CASSSNRGMQETQYF.

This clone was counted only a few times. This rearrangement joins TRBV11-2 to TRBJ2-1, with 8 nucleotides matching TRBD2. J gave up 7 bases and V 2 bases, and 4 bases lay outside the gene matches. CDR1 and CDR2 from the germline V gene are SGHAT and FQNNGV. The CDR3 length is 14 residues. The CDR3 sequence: CASSLNGGGNEQFF. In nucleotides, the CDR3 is TGTGCCAGCAGCTTAAACGGGGGGGGGAATGAGCAGTTCTTC.

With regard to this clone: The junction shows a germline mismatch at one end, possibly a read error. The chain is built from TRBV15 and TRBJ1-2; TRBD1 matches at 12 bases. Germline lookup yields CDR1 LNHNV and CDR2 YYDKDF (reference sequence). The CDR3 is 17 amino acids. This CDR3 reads CATRSEGGDRGLQGYTF. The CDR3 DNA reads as TGTGCCACCCGCAGCGAGGGAGGGGACAGGGGGCTACAGGGCTACACCTTC.

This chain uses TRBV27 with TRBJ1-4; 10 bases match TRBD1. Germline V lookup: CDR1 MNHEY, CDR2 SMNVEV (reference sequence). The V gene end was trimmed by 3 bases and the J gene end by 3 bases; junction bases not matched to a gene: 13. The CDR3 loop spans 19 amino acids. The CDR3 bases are TGTGCCAGCAGTTTTCCCGGGACAGGGGCCCCTTTTGCTAATGAAAAACTGTTTTTT. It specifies CASSFPGTGAPFANEKLFF.

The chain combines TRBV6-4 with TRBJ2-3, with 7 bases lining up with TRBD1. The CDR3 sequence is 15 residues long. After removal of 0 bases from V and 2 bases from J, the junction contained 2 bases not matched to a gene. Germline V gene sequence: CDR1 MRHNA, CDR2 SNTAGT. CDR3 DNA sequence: TGTGCCAGCAGTGACTCGGGACAGCCCACAGATACGCAGTATTTT. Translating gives CASSDSGQPTDTQYF.

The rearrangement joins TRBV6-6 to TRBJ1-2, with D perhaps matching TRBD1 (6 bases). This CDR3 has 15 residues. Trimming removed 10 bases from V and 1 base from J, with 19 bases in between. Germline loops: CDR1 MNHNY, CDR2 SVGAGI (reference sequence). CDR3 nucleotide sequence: TGTGCCACCATCCCAGGGGAACAAAATAACTATGGCTACACCTTC. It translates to CATIPGEQNNYGYTF.

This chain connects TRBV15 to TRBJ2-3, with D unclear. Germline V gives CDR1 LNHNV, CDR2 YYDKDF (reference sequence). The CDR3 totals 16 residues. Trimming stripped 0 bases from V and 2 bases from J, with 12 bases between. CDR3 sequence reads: CATSRDNAETTDTQYF. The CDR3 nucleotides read TGTGCCACCAGCAGAGATAACGCGGAAACCACAGATACGCAGTATTTT. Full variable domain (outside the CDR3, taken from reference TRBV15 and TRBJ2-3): DAMVIQNPRYQVTQFGKPVTLSCSQTLNHNVMYWYQQKSSQAPKLLFHYYDKDFNNEADTPDNFQSRRPNTSFCFLDIRSPGLGDTAMYLCATSRDNAETTDTQYFGPGTRLTVL.

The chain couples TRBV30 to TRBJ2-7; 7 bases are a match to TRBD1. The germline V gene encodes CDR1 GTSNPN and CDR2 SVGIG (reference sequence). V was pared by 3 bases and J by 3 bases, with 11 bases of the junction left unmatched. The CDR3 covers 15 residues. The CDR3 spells CAWSSRAGGVYEQYF. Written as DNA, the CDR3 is TGTGCCTGGAGCTCGAGGGCAGGGGGTGTCTACGAGCAGTACTTC.

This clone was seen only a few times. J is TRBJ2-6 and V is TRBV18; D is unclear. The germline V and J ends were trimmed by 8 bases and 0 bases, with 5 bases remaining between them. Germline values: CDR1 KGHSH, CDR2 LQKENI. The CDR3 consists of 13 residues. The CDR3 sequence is CASLYSGANVLTF. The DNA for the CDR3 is TGTGCCAGCCTATACTCTGGGGCCAACGTCCTGACTTTC. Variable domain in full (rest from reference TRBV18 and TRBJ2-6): NAGVMQNPRHLVRRRGQEARLRCSPMKGHSHVYWYRQLPEEGLKFMVYLQKENIIDESGMPKERFSAEFPKEGPSILRIQQVVRGDSAAYFCASLYSGANVLTFGAGSRLTVL.

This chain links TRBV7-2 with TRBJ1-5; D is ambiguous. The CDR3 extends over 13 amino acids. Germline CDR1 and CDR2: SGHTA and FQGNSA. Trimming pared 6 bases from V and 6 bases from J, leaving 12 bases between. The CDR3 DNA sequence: TGTGCCAGCAGGCCTCAAGTGGCTCAGCCCCAGCATTTT. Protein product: CASRPQVAQPQHF.

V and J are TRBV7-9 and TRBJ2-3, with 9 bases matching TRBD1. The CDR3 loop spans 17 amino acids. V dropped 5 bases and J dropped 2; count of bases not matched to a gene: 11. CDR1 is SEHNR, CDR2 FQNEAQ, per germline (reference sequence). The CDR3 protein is CASSKTTGQGDTDTQYF. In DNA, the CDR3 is TGTGCCAGCAGCAAAACAACGGGACAGGGAGACACAGATACGCAGTATTTT.

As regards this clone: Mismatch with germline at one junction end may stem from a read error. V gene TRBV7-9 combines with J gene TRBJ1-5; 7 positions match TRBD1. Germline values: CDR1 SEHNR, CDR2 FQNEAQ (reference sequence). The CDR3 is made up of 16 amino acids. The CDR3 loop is CASSPGPGGSDQPQHF. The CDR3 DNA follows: TGTGCCAGCAGCCCCGGACCAGGGGGTAGCGATCAGCCCCAGCATTTT. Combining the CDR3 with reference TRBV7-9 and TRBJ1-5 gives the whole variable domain DTGVSQNPRHKITKRGQNVTFRCDPISEHNRLYWYRQTLGQGPEFLTYFQNEAQLEKSRLLSDRFSAERPKGSFSTLEIQRTEQGDSAMYLCASSPGPGGSDQPQHFGDGTRLSIL.

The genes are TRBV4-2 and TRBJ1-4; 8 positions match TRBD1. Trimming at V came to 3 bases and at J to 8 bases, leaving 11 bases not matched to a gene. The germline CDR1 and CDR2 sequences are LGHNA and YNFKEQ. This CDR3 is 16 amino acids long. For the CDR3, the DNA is TGTGCCAGCAGCCAGCAACTTGGACAGGGTAGGGAAAAACTGTTTTTT. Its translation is CASSQQLGQGREKLFF.

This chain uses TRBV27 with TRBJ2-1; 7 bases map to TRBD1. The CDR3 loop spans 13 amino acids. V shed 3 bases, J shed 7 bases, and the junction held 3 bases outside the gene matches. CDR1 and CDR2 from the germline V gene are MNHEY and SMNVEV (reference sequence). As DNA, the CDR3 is TGTGCCAGCAGTTTCCACAGGGGTAATGAGCAGTTCTTC. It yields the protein CASSFHRGNEQFF.

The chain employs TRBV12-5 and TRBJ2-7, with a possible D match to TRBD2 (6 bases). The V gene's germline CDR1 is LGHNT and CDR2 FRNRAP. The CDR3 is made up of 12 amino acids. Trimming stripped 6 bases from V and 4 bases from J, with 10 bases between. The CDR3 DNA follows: TGTGCTAGTGGGAGGGACTCATACGAGCAGTACTTC. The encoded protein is CASGRDSYEQYF.

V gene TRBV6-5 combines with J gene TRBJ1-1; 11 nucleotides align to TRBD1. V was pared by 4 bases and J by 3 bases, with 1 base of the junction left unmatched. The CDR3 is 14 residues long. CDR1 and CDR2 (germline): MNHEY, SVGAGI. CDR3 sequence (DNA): TGTGCCAGCAGTTCGGGACAGGGGGACACTGAAGCTTTCTTT. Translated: CASSSGQGDTEAFF.

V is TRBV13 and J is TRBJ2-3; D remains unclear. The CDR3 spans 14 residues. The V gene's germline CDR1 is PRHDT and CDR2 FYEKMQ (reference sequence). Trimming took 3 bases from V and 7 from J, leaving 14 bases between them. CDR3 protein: CASSFAQALHTQYF. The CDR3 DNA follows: TGTGCCAGCAGCTTTGCCCAGGCGCTCCATACGCAGTATTTT.